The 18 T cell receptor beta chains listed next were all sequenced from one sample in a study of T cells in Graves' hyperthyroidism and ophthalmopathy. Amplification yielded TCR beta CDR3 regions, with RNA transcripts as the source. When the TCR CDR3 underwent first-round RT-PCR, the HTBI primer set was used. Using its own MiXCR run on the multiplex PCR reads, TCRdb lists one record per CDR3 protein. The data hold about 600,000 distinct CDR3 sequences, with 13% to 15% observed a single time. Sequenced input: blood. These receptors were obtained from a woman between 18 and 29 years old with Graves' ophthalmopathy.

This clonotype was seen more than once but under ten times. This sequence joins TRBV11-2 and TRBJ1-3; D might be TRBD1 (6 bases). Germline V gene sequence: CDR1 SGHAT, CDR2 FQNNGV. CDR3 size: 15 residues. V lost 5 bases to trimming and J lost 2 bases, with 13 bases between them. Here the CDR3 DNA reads TGTGCCAGCAGCCCAGGGGTGGGTCCTGGAAACACCATATATTTT. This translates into CASSPGVGPGNTIYF. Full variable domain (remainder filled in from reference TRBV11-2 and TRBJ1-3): EAGVAQSPRYKIIEKRQSVAFWCNPISGHATLYWYQQILGQGPKLLIQFQNNGVVDDSQLPKDRFSAERLKGVDSTLKIQPAKLEDSAVYLCASSPGVGPGNTIYFGEGSWLTVV.

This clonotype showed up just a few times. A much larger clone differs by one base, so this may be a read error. Here the CDR3 reads CASSPTTSGGTYERYF. CDR3 bases: TGTGCCAGCAGTCCCACAACTAGCGGGGGGACCTACGAGCGGTACTTC. The V call is TRBV27, the J call TRBJ2-7; 12 bases map to TRBD2. Germline V gives CDR1 MNHEY, CDR2 SMNVEV (reference sequence). This CDR3 has 16 amino acids.

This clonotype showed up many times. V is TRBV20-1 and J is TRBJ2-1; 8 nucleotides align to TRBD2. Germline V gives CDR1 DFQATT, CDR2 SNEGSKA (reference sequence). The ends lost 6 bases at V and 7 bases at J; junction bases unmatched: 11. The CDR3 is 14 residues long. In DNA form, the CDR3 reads TGCAGTGCCCTAAGCGGGAGCCTGGGGAATGAGCAGTTCTTC. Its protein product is CSALSGSLGNEQFF.

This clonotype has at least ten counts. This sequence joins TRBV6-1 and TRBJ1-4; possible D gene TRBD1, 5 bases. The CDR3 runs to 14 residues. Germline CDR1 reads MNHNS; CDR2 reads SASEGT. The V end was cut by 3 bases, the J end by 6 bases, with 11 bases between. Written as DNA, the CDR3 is TGTGCCAGCAGTGACCGGGGCCAGGATGAAAAACTGTTTTTT. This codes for CASSDRGQDEKLFF.

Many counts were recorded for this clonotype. The DNA of the CDR3 is TGTGCCAGCAGCCAAGAGCGTTTAGCGGGAGCCTCCAGTGAGCAGTTCTTC. Protein product: CASSQERLAGASSEQFF. The chain recombines TRBV3-1 with TRBJ2-1; 9 bases are a match to TRBD2. This CDR3 has 17 amino acids. Trimming took 0 bases from V and 9 from J; bases not matched to a gene: 12. Per the germline V gene, CDR1 is LGHDT and CDR2 is YNNKEL (reference sequence).

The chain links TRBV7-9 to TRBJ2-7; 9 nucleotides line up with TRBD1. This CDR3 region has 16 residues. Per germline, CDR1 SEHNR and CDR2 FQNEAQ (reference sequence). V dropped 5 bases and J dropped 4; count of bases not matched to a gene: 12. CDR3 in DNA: TGTGCCAGCAGCGGGGTTCGAGACAGGGGGGGGTACGAGCAGTACTTC. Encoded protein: CASSGVRDRGGYEQYF.

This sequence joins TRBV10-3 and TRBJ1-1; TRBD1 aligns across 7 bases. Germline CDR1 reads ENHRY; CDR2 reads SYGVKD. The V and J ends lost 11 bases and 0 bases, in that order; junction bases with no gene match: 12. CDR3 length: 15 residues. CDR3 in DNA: TGTGCCGTCAAGCCGACCGGGACAGTGAACACTGAAGCTTTCTTT. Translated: CAVKPTGTVNTEAFF.

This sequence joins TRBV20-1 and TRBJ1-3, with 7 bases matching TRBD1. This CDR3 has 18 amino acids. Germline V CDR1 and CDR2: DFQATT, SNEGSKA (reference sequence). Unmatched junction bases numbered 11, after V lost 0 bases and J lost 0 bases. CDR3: CSARDLFDRDFSGNTIYF. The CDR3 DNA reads TGCAGTGCTAGAGATCTTTTCGACAGGGACTTCTCTGGAAACACCATATATTTT.

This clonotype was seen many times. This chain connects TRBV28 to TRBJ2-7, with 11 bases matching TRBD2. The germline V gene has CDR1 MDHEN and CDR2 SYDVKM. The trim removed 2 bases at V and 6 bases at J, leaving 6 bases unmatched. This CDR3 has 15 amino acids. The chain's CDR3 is CASSLRLAGRREQYF. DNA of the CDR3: TGTGCCAGCAGTTTACGACTAGCGGGACGTCGCGAGCAGTACTTC.

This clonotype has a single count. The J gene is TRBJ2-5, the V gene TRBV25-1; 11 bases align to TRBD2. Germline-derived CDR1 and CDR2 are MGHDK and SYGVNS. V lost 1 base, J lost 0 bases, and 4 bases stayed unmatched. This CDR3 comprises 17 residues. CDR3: CASSESGLADYQETQYF. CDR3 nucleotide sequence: TGTGCCAGCAGTGAATCGGGACTAGCGGATTACCAAGAGACCCAGTACTTC.

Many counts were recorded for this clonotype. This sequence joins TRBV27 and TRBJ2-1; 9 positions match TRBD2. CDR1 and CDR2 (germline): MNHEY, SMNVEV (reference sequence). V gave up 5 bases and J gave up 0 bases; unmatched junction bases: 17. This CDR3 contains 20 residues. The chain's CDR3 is CASSQLPGLAGPSSYNEQFF. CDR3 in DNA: TGTGCCAGCAGTCAATTACCGGGACTAGCTGGTCCTAGCTCCTACAATGAGCAGTTCTTC.

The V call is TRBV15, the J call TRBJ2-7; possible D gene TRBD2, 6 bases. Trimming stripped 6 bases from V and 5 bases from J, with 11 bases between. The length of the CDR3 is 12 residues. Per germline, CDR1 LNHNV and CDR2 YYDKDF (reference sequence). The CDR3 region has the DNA TGTGCCACCAGAGACTCGGGGGACGAGCAGTACTTC. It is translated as CATRDSGDEQYF.

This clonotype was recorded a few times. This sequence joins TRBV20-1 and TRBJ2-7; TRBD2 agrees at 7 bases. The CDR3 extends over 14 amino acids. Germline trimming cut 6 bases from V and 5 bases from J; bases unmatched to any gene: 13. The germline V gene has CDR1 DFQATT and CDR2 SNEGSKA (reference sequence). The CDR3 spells CSALTRRERNEQYF. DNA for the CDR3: TGCAGTGCCCTCACAAGGCGGGAGCGGAACGAGCAGTACTTC.

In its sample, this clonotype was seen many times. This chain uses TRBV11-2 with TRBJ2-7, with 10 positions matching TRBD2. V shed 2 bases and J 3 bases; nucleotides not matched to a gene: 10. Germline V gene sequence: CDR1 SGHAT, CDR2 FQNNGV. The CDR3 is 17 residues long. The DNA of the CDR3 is TGTGCCAGCAGCTTAAGAAGGGGGGGGACTAGCGACTACGAGCAGTACTTC. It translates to CASSLRRGGTSDYEQYF.

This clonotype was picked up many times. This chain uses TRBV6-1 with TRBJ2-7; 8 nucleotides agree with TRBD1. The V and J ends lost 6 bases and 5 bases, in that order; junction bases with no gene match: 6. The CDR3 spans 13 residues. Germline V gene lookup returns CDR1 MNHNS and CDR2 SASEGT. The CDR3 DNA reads TGTGCCAGCAGCACGACAGGGGTCAACGAGCAGTACTTC. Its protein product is CASSTTGVNEQYF.

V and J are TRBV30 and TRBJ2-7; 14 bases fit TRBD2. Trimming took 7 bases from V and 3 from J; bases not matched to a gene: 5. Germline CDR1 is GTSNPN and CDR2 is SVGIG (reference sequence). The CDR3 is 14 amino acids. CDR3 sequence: CALGLAGAVYEQYF. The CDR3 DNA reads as TGTGCCTTGGGACTAGCGGGAGCGGTCTACGAGCAGTACTTC.

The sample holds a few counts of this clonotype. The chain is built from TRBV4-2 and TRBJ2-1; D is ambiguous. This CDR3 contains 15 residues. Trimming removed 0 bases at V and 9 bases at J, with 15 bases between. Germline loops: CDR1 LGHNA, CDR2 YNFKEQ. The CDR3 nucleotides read TGTGCCAGCAGCCAAGAGACGGGTACCTACGGTGAGCAGTTCTTC. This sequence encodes CASSQETGTYGEQFF.

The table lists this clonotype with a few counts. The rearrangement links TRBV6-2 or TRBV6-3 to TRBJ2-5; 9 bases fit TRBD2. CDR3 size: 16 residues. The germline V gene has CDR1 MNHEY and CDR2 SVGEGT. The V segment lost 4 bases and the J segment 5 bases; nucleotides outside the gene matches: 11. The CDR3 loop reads CASSSFIAGEGETQYF. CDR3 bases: TGTGCCAGCAGTTCTTTCATAGCGGGAGAGGGGGAGACCCAGTACTTC.